A single sample is the source of the 3 T cell receptor beta chains below, sequenced in a study of blood T cell repertoires in COVID-19 (TCRdb year 2020). The method was the immunoSEQ multiplex PCR assay. TCRdb provides this immuneACCESS table in a form limited to in-frame rearrangements. Some clones are lacking; in checked studies, under half of them reflect an unresolved V gene, and why the rest are absent is not known. Within this sample are fewer than 30,000 clones, with 85% to 95% of them counted one time only. The ten largest clones add up to 0.65% to 0.95% of the sample. Sequencing was done on a sample of peripheral blood. These receptor sequences come from a woman aged 70-85 years with COVID-19, enrolled during active disease.

The rearrangement links TRBV5-8 to TRBJ2-3, with D unclear. This CDR3 is 14 amino acids long. Trimming removed 0 bases at V and 3 bases at J, with 8 bases between. The germline gives CDR1 SGHTS, CDR2 YDEGEE. The CDR3 sequence is CASSLVRSTDTQYF. Here the CDR3 DNA reads TGTGCCAGCAGCTTGGTCCGGTCGACAGATACGCAGTATTTT.

CDR3 sequence (DNA): TGTGCCAGTAGTCCCGAAGACAGAAGCGAAAAACTGTTTTTT. Its translation: CASSPEDRSEKLFF. The rearrangement joins TRBV19 to TRBJ1-4; a possible D gene is TRBD1 (5 bases). The V end lost 5 bases, the J end lost 8 bases, and 15 bases lay between the germline ends. Germline loops: CDR1 LNHDA, CDR2 SQIVND (reference sequence). This CDR3 spans 14 amino acids.

The chain links TRBV30 to TRBJ1-3, with D uncertain. The CDR3 has 13 residues. Germline lookup yields CDR1 GTSNPN and CDR2 SVGIG (reference sequence). Trimming took off 0 bases at V and 4 bases at J, with 7 bases between the two ends. The CDR3 region is CAWSVPGGNTIYF. The CDR3, as DNA: TGTGCCTGGAGTGTACCGGGGGGAAACACCATATATTTT.